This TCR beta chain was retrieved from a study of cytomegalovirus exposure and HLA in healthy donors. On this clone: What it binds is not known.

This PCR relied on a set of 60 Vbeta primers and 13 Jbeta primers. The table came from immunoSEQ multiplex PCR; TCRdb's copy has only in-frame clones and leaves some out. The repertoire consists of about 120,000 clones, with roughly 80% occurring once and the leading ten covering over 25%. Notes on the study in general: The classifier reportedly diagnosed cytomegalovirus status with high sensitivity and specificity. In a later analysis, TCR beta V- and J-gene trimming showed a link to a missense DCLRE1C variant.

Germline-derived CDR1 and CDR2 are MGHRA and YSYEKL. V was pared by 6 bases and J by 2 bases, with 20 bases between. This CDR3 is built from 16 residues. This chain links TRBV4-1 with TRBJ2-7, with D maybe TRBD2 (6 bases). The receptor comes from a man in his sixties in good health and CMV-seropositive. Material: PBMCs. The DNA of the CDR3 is TGCGCCAGCAGAGATCTGGGGGGATCTAGTCCCTACGAGCAGTACTTC. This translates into CASRDLGGSSPYEQYF.